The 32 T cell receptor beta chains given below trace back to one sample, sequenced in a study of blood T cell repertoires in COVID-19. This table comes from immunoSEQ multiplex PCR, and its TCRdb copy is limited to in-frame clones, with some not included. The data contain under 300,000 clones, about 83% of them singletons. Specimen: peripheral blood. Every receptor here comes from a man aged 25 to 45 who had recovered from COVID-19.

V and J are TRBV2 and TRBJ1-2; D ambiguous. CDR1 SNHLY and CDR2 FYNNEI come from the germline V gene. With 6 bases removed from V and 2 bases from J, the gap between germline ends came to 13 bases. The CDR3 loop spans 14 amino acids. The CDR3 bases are TGTGCCAGCAGCCAACTCGACGGGAACTATGGCTACACCTTC. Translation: CASSQLDGNYGYTF.

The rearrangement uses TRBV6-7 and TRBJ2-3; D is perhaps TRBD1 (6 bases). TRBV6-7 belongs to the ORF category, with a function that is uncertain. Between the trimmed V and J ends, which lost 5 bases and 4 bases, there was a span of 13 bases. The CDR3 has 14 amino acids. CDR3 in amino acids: CASSQDTGSDTQYF. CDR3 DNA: TGTGCCAGCAGTCAAGATACAGGGTCAGATACGCAGTATTTT.

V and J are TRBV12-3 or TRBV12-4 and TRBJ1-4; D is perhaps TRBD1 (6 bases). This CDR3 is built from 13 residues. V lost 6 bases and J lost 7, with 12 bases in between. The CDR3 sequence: CASSPVRGEKLFF. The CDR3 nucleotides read TGTGCCAGCAGCCCCGTCAGGGGTGAAAAACTGTTTTTT.

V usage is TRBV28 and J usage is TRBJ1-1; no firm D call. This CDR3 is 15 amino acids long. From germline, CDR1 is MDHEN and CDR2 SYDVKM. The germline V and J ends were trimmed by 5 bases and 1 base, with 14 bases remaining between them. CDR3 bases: TGTGCCAGCAGTCAACCCTTGGGCCCGAACACTGAAGCTTTCTTT. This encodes CASSQPLGPNTEAFF. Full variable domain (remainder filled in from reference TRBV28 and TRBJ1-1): DVKVTQSSRYLVKRTGEKVFLECVQDMDHENMFWYRQDPGLGLRLIYFSYDVKMKEKGDIPEGYSVSREKKERFSLILESASTNQTSMYLCASSQPLGPNTEAFFGQGTRLTVV.

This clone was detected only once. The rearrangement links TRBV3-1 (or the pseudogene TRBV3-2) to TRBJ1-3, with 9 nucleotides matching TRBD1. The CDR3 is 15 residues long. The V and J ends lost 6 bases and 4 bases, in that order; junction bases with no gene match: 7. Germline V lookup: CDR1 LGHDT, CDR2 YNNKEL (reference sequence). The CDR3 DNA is TGTGCCAGCAGTTTTTTGGGACAGGGAGGAAACACCATATATTTT. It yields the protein CASSFLGQGGNTIYF.

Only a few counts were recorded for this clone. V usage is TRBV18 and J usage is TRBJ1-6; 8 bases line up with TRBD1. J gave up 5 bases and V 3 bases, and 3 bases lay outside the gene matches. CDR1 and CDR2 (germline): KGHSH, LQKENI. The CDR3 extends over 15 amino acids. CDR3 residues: CASSPQGADNSPLHF. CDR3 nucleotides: TGTGCCAGCTCACCGCAGGGGGCCGATAATTCACCCCTCCACTTT.

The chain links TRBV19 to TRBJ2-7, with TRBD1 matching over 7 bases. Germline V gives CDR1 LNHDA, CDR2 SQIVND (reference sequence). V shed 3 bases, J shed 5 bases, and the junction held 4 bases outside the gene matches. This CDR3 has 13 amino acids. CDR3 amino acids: CASSMQGVDEQYF. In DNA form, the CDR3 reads TGTGCCAGTAGTATGCAGGGGGTCGACGAGCAGTACTTC.

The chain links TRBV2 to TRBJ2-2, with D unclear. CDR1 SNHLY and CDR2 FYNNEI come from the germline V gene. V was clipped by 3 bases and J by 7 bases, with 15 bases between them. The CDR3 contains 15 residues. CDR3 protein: CASSETRSLSGELFF. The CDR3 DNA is TGTGCCAGCAGTGAGACCCGGAGCCTAAGCGGGGAGCTGTTTTTT.

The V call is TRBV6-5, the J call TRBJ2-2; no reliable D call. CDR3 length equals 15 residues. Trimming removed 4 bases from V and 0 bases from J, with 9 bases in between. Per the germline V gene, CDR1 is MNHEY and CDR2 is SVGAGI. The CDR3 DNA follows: TGTGCCAGCAGTTTTGATGTAGCGAACACCGGGGAGCTGTTTTTT. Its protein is CASSFDVANTGELFF.

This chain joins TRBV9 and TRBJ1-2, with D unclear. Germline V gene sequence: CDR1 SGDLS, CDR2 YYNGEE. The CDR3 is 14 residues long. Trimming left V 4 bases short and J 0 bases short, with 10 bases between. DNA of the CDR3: TGTGCCAGCAGCTCGTCCGGGACTAACTATGGCTACACCTTC. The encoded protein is CASSSSGTNYGYTF.

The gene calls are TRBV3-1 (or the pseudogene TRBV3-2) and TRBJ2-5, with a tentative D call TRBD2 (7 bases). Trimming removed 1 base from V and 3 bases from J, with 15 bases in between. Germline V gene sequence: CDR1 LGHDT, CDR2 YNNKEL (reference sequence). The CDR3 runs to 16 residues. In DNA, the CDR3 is TGTGCCAGCAGCCAAGTACTAACGGGGGGCAAAGAGACCCAGTACTTC. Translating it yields CASSQVLTGGKETQYF.

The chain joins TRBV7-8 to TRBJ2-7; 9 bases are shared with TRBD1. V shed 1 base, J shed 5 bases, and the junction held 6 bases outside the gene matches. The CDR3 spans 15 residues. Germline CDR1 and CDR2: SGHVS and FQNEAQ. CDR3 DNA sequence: TGTGCCAGCAGCTTAGGGATGACAGGGGGTCACGAGCAGTACGTC. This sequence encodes CASSLGMTGGHEQYV.

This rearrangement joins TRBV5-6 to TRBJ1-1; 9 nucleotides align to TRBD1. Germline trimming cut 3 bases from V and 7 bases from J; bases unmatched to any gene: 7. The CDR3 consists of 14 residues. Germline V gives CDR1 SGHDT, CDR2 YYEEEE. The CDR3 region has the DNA TGTGCCAGCAGCTCCGCCGGGACAGGGAGTGAAGCTTTCTTT. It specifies CASSSAGTGSEAFF.

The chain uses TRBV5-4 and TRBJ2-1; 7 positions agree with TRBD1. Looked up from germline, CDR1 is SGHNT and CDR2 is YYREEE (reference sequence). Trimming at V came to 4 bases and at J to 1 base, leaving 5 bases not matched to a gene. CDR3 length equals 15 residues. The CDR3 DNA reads TGTGCCAGCAGCAAGGGGGCCCCTTCCTACAATGAGCAGTTCTTC. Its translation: CASSKGAPSYNEQFF.

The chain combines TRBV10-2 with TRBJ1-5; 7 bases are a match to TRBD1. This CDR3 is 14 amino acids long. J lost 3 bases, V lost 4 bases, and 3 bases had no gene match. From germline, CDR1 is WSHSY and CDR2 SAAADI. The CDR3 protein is CASSAQGPNQPQHF. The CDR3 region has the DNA TGCGCCAGCAGTGCACAGGGGCCCAATCAGCCCCAGCATTTT.

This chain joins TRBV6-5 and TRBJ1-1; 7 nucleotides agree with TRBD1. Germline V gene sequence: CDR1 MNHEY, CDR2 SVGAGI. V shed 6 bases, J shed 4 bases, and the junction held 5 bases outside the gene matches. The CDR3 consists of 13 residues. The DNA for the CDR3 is TGTGCCAGCAGACAGGGGTTAGGCACTGAAGCTTTCTTT. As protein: CASRQGLGTEAFF.

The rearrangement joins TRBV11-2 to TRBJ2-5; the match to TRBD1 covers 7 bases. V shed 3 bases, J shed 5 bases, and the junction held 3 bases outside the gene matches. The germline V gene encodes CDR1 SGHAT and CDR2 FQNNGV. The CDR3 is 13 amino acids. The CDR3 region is CASSFTGAETQYF. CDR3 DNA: TGTGCCAGCAGCTTTACAGGGGCGGAGACCCAGTACTTC.

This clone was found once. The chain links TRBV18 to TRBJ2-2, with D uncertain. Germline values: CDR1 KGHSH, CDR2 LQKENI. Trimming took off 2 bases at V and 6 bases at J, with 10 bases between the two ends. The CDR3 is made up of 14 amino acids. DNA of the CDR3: TGTGCCAGCTCACCAGGAACGGCGGCCGGGGAGCTGTTTTTT. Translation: CASSPGTAAGELFF. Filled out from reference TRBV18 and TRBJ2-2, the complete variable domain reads NAGVMQNPRHLVRRRGQEARLRCSPMKGHSHVYWYRQLPEEGLKFMVYLQKENIIDESGMPKERFSAEFPKEGPSILRIQQVVRGDSAAYFCASSPGTAAGELFFGEGSRLTVL.

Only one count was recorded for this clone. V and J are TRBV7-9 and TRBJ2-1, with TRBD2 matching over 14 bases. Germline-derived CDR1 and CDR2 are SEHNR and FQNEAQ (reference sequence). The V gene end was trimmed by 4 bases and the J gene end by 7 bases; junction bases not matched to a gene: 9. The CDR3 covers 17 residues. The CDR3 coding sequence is TGTGCCAGCAGCTCCGCGACTAGCGGGGGGGCTTGGAATGAGCAGTTCTTC. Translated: CASSSATSGGAWNEQFF.

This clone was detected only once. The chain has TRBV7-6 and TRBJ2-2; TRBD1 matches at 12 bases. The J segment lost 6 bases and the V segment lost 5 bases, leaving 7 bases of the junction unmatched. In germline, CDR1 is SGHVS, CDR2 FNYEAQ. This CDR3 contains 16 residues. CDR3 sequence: CASSPGQGATAGELFF. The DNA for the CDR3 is TGTGCCAGCAGCCCGGGACAGGGGGCAACGGCCGGGGAGCTGTTTTTT.

CDR3 sequence (DNA): TGTGCCAGCTCACCCGGTGGCGGAAATTCACCCCTCCACTTT. Protein product: CASSPGGGNSPLHF. This rearrangement joins TRBV18 to TRBJ1-6; D gene unclear. The ends were cut back, 3 bases at V and 7 bases at J, with 10 bases in the middle. CDR1 KGHSH and CDR2 LQKENI come from the germline V gene. This CDR3 region has 14 residues.

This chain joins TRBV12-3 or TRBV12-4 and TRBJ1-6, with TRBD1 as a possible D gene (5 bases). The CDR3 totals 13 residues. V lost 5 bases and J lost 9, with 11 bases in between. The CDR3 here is CASSPQGVSPLHF. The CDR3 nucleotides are TGTGCCAGCAGTCCCCAGGGCGTTTCACCCCTCCACTTT.

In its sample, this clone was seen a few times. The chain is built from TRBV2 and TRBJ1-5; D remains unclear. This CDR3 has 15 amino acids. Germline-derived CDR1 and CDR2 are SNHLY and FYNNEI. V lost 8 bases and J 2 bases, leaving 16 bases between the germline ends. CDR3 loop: CASLETGYGNQPQHF. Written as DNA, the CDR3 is TGTGCCAGCCTAGAAACCGGGTATGGCAATCAGCCCCAGCATTTT. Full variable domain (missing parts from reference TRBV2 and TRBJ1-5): EPEVTQTPSHQVTQMGQEVILRCVPISNHLYFYWYRQILGQKVEFLVSFYNNEISEKSEIFDDQFSVERPDGSNFTLKIRSTKLEDSAMYFCASLETGYGNQPQHFGDGTRLSIL.

CDR3 nucleotide sequence: TGCGCCAGCACCCGGACTAGCCTTGACAATGAGCAGTTCTTC. It translates to CASTRTSLDNEQFF. J is TRBJ2-1 and V is TRBV5-1; TRBD2 agrees at 8 bases. J gave up 5 bases and V 6 bases, and 7 bases lay outside the gene matches. There are 14 residues in the CDR3. Per germline, CDR1 SGHRS and CDR2 YFSETQ.

CDR3 amino acids: CAISDSTGGGPLETQYF. The CDR3 nucleotides are TGTGCCATCAGCGACAGTACGGGGGGGGGCCCCCTGGAGACCCAGTACTTC. The gene calls are TRBV10-3 and TRBJ2-5, with 8 nucleotides matching TRBD2. Germline V gives CDR1 ENHRY, CDR2 SYGVKD. V lost 6 bases, J lost 5 bases, and 17 bases stayed unmatched. This CDR3 is built from 17 residues.

The CDR3 sequence: CASSSDWTYEQYV. The CDR3 region has the DNA TGTGCCAGCAGTTCTGATTGGACTTACGAGCAGTACGTC. The genes are TRBV2 and TRBJ2-7; maybe TRBD2 (5 bases). The CDR3 spans 13 residues. Germline V gene lookup returns CDR1 SNHLY and CDR2 FYNNEI. V was cut by 5 bases and J by 4 bases, with 12 bases left in between.

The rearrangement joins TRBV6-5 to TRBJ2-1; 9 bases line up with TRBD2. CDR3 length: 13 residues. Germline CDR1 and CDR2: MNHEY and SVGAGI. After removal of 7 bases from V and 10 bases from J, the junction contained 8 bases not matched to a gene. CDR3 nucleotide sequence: TGTGCCAGCACCCACAGCGGGGGGTTGGAGCAGTTCTTC. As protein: CASTHSGGLEQFF.

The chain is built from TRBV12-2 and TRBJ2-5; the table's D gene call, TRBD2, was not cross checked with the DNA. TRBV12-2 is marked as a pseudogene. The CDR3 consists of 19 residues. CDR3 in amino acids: CASRLTRTPQWRYGETQYF. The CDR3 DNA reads TGTGCAAGTCGCTTAACCCGAACGCCGCAGTGGCGGTATGGGGAGACCCAGTACTTC.

The CDR3 here is CASTGGDYNEQFF. Written as DNA, the CDR3 is TGTGCCAGCACGGGGGGGGACTACAATGAGCAGTTCTTC. The V and J genes are TRBV6-5 and TRBJ2-1; TRBD2 matches 8 bases. The CDR3 is 13 amino acids. Germline lookup yields CDR1 MNHEY and CDR2 SVGAGI. V gave up 7 bases and J gave up 3 bases; unmatched junction bases: 2.

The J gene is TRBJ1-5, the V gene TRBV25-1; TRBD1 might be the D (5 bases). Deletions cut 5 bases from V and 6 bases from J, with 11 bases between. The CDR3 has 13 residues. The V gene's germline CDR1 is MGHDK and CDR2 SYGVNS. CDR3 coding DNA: TGTGCCAGCAGTCCGCCGGGGGGTCAGCCCCAGCATTTT. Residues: CASSPPGGQPQHF.

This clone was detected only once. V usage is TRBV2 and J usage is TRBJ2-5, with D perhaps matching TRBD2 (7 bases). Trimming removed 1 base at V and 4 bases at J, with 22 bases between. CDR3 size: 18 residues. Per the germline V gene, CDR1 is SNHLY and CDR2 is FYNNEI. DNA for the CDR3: TGTGCCAGCAGTGAAGACTACCCTATCGGGGGGCGGAGAGAGACCCAGTACTTC. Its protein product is CASSEDYPIGGRRETQYF.

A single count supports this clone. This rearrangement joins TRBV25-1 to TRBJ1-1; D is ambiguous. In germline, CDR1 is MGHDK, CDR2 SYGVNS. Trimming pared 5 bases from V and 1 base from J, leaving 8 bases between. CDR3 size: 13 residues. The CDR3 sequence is CASSPVWNTEAFF. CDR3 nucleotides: TGTGCCAGCAGTCCGGTGTGGAACACTGAAGCTTTCTTT.